These 30 T cell receptor beta chains were all obtained from the same sample, sequenced in a study of blood T cell repertoires in COVID-19. Profiling relied on immunoSEQ multiplex PCR, and the TCRdb table lists in-frame clones only, not all of them. The table has about 140,000 clones, approximately 82% seen once; the top ten hold around 1.6%. Sequenced input: peripheral blood. The receptor source for this set is a human donor in a cohort sampled during active COVID-19.

J is TRBJ2-2 and V is TRBV11-3; TRBD2 aligns across 10 bases. CDR3 length: 14 amino acids. Germline assignment: CDR1 SGHNT and CDR2 YENEEA. V was clipped by 5 bases and J by 8 bases; unmatched bases: 5. The CDR3 protein is CASSLQREGGELFF. The CDR3, as DNA: TGTGCCAGCAGCCTCCAGCGGGAGGGGGGGGAGCTGTTTTTT. The full variable domain, rest sourced from reference TRBV11-3 and TRBJ2-2, is EAGVVQSPRYKIIEKKQPVAFWCNPISGHNTLYWYLQNLGQGPELLIRYENEEAVDDSQLPKDRFSAERLKGVDSTLKIQPAELGDSAVYLCASSLQREGGELFFGEGSRLTVL.

The chain recombines TRBV12-2 with TRBJ2-7; TRBD2 is the table's D call, not checked against the DNA. TRBV12-2 is annotated as a pseudogene. The CDR3 length is 15 residues. The CDR3 DNA reads as TGTGCAAGTCGCCCCCGAGTGCGTAGCGGCTACGAGCAGTACTTC. Its translation: CASRPRVRSGYEQYF.

This clone was observed a few times. The rearrangement uses TRBV9 and TRBJ2-1; 8 bases map to TRBD2. The CDR3 is 15 amino acids. Germline CDR1 is SGDLS and CDR2 is YYNGEE. With V trimmed by 0 bases and J by 2 bases, 1 base remained unmatched. The chain's CDR3 is CASSVGREAYNEQFF. In nucleotides, the CDR3 is TGTGCCAGCAGCGTAGGGCGGGAGGCCTACAATGAGCAGTTCTTC.

The chain carries TRBV7-6 and TRBJ2-3, with TRBD1 as a possible D gene (5 bases). Germline lookup yields CDR1 SGHVS and CDR2 FNYEAQ. V shed 2 bases and J shed 0 bases, with 12 bases lying between them. This CDR3 has 16 amino acids. This chain's CDR3 is CASSLRQTSSTDTQYF. The CDR3 DNA follows: TGTGCCAGCAGCTTAAGACAGACTTCAAGCACAGATACGCAGTATTTT.

V usage is TRBV28 and J usage is TRBJ2-7, with a possible D match to TRBD1 (6 bases). This CDR3 comprises 15 residues. V lost 2 bases and J lost 3, with 14 bases in between. Germline CDR1 is MDHEN and CDR2 is SYDVKM. CDR3 residues: CASSLGGARHYEQYF. The CDR3 coding sequence is TGTGCCAGCAGTTTAGGGGGCGCGAGGCACTACGAGCAGTACTTC.

CDR3 region: CASSRYRAETQYF. Written as DNA, the CDR3 is TGCGCCAGCAGCCGCTACAGGGCAGAGACCCAGTACTTC. V is TRBV4-1 and J is TRBJ2-5; D perhaps matches TRBD1 (6 bases). The CDR3 sequence is 13 residues long. Germline V lookup: CDR1 MGHRA, CDR2 YSYEKL. V lost 4 bases and J 4 bases, leaving 10 bases between the germline ends.

The CDR3 is CAISDAGTGAYEQYF. Written as DNA, the CDR3 is TGTGCCATCAGCGACGCCGGGACAGGGGCCTACGAGCAGTACTTC. V gene TRBV10-3 combines with J gene TRBJ2-7, with 10 positions matching TRBD1. This CDR3 is 15 amino acids long. J was trimmed by 2 bases and V by 6 bases; bases with no gene match: 7. The germline gives CDR1 ENHRY, CDR2 SYGVKD.

The gene calls are TRBV7-9 and TRBJ1-1; the D is unclear. Germline V gene sequence: CDR1 SEHNR, CDR2 FQNEAQ (reference sequence). Trimming removed 5 bases from V and 5 bases from J, with 18 bases in between. The CDR3 length is 15 residues. In nucleotides, the CDR3 is TGTGCCAGCAGCCCCGGAGGGAGGGATGGAACTGAAGCTTTCTTT. Translated, it gives CASSPGGRDGTEAFF. The full variable domain, rest sourced from reference TRBV7-9 and TRBJ1-1, is DTGVSQNPRHKITKRGQNVTFRCDPISEHNRLYWYRQTLGQGPEFLTYFQNEAQLEKSRLLSDRFSAERPKGSFSTLEIQRTEQGDSAMYLCASSPGGRDGTEAFFGQGTRLTVV.

This clone was recorded a few times. J is TRBJ1-1 and V is TRBV28; perhaps TRBD1 as D (6 bases). The germline V gene encodes CDR1 MDHEN and CDR2 SYDVKM. With 3 bases removed from V and 7 bases from J, the gap between germline ends came to 12 bases. The CDR3 totals 13 residues. In nucleotides, the CDR3 is TGTGCCAGCAGTTTGGGGGCATCTGGTGAAGCTTTCTTT. Protein: CASSLGASGEAFF.

The V and J genes are TRBV7-9 and TRBJ2-5, with TRBD2 matching over 13 bases. CDR1 SEHNR and CDR2 FQNEAQ come from the germline V gene (reference sequence). With V trimmed by 5 bases and J by 5 bases, 8 bases remained unmatched. There are 16 residues in the CDR3. In nucleotides, the CDR3 is TGTGCCAGCAGCACCGAGACTAGCGGGAGGAGGGAGACCCAGTACTTC. Amino acid sequence: CASSTETSGRRETQYF.

The CDR3: CASSLASGINEQFF. CDR3 DNA: TGTGCCAGCAGCTTAGCCTCAGGAATAAATGAGCAGTTCTTC. The V call is TRBV11-2, the J call TRBJ2-1; D is undetermined. Trimming removed 1 base from V and 7 bases from J, with 11 bases in between. The CDR3 has 14 amino acids. The germline gives CDR1 SGHAT, CDR2 FQNNGV.

The gene calls are TRBV5-4 and TRBJ2-1; TRBD2 aligns across 8 bases. The CDR3 contains 16 residues. The J segment lost 6 bases and the V segment lost 3 bases, leaving 11 bases of the junction unmatched. Germline V gene sequence: CDR1 SGHNT, CDR2 YYREEE (reference sequence). The CDR3 DNA sequence: TGTGCCAGCAGCTGGGAACCAGCGGGAGTCGGCAATGAGCAGTTCTTC. This codes for CASSWEPAGVGNEQFF.

The chain recombines TRBV14 with TRBJ2-2; D gene ambiguous. The CDR3 sequence is 13 residues long. V dropped 5 bases and J dropped 4 bases, with 8 bases sitting between them. Germline V gene sequence: CDR1 SGHDN, CDR2 FVKESK. The CDR3 protein is CASSSWATGELFF. The CDR3 DNA is TGTGCCAGCAGCTCTTGGGCCACCGGGGAGCTGTTTTTT.

This sequence joins TRBV5-1 and TRBJ2-1, with D unclear. CDR3 length: 12 residues. V dropped 0 bases and J dropped 11 bases, with 9 bases sitting between them. Germline assignment: CDR1 SGHRS and CDR2 YFSETQ. Here the CDR3 DNA reads TGCGCCAGCAGCTTGGGGCAGATAAAGCAGTTCTTC. This codes for CASSLGQIKQFF.

The DNA of the CDR3 is TGTGCCAGCAGCAAAAAGGCAGGGCCTCCCTACGAGCAGTACTTC. Its protein is CASSKKAGPPYEQYF. The chain couples TRBV21-1 to TRBJ2-7; the D call TRBD1 from the table was never checked on the DNA. TRBV21-1 is termed a pseudogene. The CDR3 loop spans 15 amino acids.

The chain carries TRBV6-5 and TRBJ1-2; possible D gene TRBD1, 5 bases. Germline V CDR1 and CDR2: MNHEY, SVGAGI. The V and J ends lost 6 bases and 7 bases respectively, with 15 bases between them. The CDR3 covers 13 residues. CDR3 nucleotides: TGTGCCAGCAGGCAGGGATTAGATGGTGGCTACACCTTC. Encoded protein: CASRQGLDGGYTF.

V gene TRBV24-1 combines with J gene TRBJ2-1; D is perhaps TRBD1 (6 bases). This CDR3 spans 13 amino acids. Trimming cost V 4 bases and J 8 bases, with 11 bases left between them. The germline V gene has CDR1 KGHDR and CDR2 SFDVKD. The CDR3 DNA reads TGTGCCACCAGTGAACCAGGGGTCGATGAGCAGTTCTTC. Amino acids: CATSEPGVDEQFF.

This clone was picked up one time. This chain links TRBV6-5 with TRBJ2-1, with 11 bases that match TRBD2. V dropped 6 bases and J dropped 5; count of bases not matched to a gene: 6. Germline assignment: CDR1 MNHEY and CDR2 SVGAGI. The CDR3 is 15 amino acids. The CDR3 protein is CASRTGTSGDNEQFF. The CDR3 region has the DNA TGTGCCAGCAGAACCGGGACTAGCGGAGACAATGAGCAGTTCTTC.

The chain uses TRBV6-6 and TRBJ2-7, with TRBD1 matching 12 bases. This CDR3 region has 16 residues. Germline lookup yields CDR1 MNHNY and CDR2 SVGAGI (reference sequence). After removal of 5 bases from V and 7 bases from J, the junction contained 12 bases not matched to a gene. The CDR3 spells CASSPGTGGWVGEQYF. Written as DNA, the CDR3 is TGTGCCAGCAGTCCCGGGACAGGGGGCTGGGTGGGTGAGCAGTACTTC.

V is TRBV28 and J is TRBJ1-3; D not resolved. Trimming removed 4 bases from V and 0 bases from J, with 13 bases in between. CDR1 is MDHEN and CDR2 is SYDVKM in the germline V gene. The CDR3 is 16 residues long. DNA of the CDR3: TGTGCCAGCAGTTCTTTCGACACCAGCTCTGGAAACACCATATATTTT. The encoded protein is CASSSFDTSSGNTIYF.

CDR3 loop: CAITPGQGYEQYF. The DNA of the CDR3 is TGTGCCATCACCCCGGGACAGGGGTACGAGCAGTACTTC. The chain employs TRBV10-3 and TRBJ2-7; 10 bases are a match to TRBD1. Looked up from germline, CDR1 is ENHRY and CDR2 is SYGVKD. With V trimmed by 7 bases and J by 4 bases, 4 bases remained unmatched. This CDR3 region has 13 residues.

This clone was counted only a few times. The rearrangement joins TRBV11-2 to TRBJ2-1; TRBD1 agrees at 7 bases. In germline, CDR1 is SGHAT, CDR2 FQNNGV. V shed 5 bases and J 6 bases; nucleotides not matched to a gene: 10. The CDR3 extends over 15 amino acids. The DNA of the CDR3 is TGTGCCAGCAGCGTTGACAGGGTGCTCTTCAATGAGCAGTTCTTC. Translated, it gives CASSVDRVLFNEQFF.

The chain uses TRBV4-2 and TRBJ1-2; the D is unclear. This CDR3 contains 13 residues. V was clipped by 0 bases and J by 7 bases, with 9 bases between them. Germline V gene data show CDR1 as LGHNA and CDR2 as YNFKEQ. The CDR3 loop reads CASSQDKTVGYTF. The DNA of the CDR3 is TGTGCCAGCAGCCAAGATAAAACGGTTGGCTACACCTTC.

The V gene is TRBV11-2, the J gene TRBJ2-1, with TRBD2 matching over 10 bases. Germline values: CDR1 SGHAT, CDR2 FQNNGV. Germline trimming cut 5 bases from V and 3 bases from J; bases unmatched to any gene: 4. The CDR3 runs to 15 residues. CDR3 residues: CASSPGLAVYNEQFF. CDR3 DNA: TGTGCCAGCAGCCCAGGACTAGCGGTCTACAATGAGCAGTTCTTC.

The chain couples TRBV7-2 to TRBJ1-1; D perhaps matches TRBD1 (5 bases). The CDR3 covers 17 residues. The V and J ends lost 1 base and 5 bases respectively, with 20 bases between them. Germline CDR1 SGHTA, CDR2 FQGNSA. The CDR3 here is CASSLERVENKGTEAFF. CDR3 coding DNA: TGTGCCAGCAGCTTAGAAAGGGTTGAAAACAAGGGGACTGAAGCTTTCTTT. Full variable domain (missing parts from reference TRBV7-2 and TRBJ1-1): GAGVSQSPSNKVTEKGKDVELRCDPISGHTALYWYRQSLGQGLEFLIYFQGNSAPDKSGLPSDRFSAERTGGSVSTLTIQRTQQEDSAVYLCASSLERVENKGTEAFFGQGTRLTVV.

The DNA for the CDR3 is TGTGCCAGCTCCCTTAACCCCCGGGGCAATGAGCAGTTCTTC. Encoded protein: CASSLNPRGNEQFF. The genes are TRBV18 and TRBJ2-1; perhaps TRBD2 as D (5 bases). CDR3 length equals 14 residues. The V end lost 6 bases, the J end lost 6 bases, and 15 bases lay between the germline ends. The germline gives CDR1 KGHSH, CDR2 LQKENI.

The chain has TRBV5-1 and TRBJ1-6, with 10 bases identical to TRBD1. The CDR3 is 16 residues long. V was clipped by 4 bases and J by 10 bases; unmatched bases: 11. The germline V gene encodes CDR1 SGHRS and CDR2 YFSETQ. The CDR3 DNA reads as TGCGCCAGCAGCGAAAAGGGACAGGGGTGGGGATCACCCCTCCACTTT. Amino acid sequence: CASSEKGQGWGSPLHF.

The CDR3 sequence is CASRPGQVPLNYGYTF. The DNA for the CDR3 is TGTGCCAGCAGACCGGGACAGGTTCCCCTTAACTATGGCTACACCTTC. The V gene is TRBV7-9, the J gene TRBJ1-2; 8 bases are a match to TRBD1. The V gene's germline CDR1 is SEHNR and CDR2 FQNEAQ (reference sequence). CDR3 length equals 16 residues. The trim removed 6 bases at V and 1 base at J, leaving 10 bases unmatched.

The chain links TRBV6-6 to TRBJ2-4; 7 nucleotides agree with TRBD1. V shed 7 bases and J 0 bases; nucleotides not matched to a gene: 6. CDR3 size: 15 residues. CDR1 is MNHNY and CDR2 is SVGAGI in the germline V gene (reference sequence). The CDR3 DNA sequence: TGTGCCAGCACCACTACAGGGGAAGCCAAAAACATTCAGTACTTC. It yields the protein CASTTTGEAKNIQYF.

The CDR3 here is CASSPGLAGVGEQFF. For the CDR3, the DNA is TGTGCCAGCTCGCCGGGACTAGCGGGAGTAGGTGAGCAGTTCTTC. This chain connects TRBV18 to TRBJ2-1; 14 bases map to TRBD2. V trimming: 6 bases; J trimming: 9 bases; junction bases outside the gene matches: 7. This CDR3 has 15 amino acids. Germline loops: CDR1 KGHSH, CDR2 LQKENI. The whole variable domain, filled in from reference TRBV18 and TRBJ2-1, reads NAGVMQNPRHLVRRRGQEARLRCSPMKGHSHVYWYRQLPEEGLKFMVYLQKENIIDESGMPKERFSAEFPKEGPSILRIQQVVRGDSAAYFCASSPGLAGVGEQFFGPGTRLTVL.